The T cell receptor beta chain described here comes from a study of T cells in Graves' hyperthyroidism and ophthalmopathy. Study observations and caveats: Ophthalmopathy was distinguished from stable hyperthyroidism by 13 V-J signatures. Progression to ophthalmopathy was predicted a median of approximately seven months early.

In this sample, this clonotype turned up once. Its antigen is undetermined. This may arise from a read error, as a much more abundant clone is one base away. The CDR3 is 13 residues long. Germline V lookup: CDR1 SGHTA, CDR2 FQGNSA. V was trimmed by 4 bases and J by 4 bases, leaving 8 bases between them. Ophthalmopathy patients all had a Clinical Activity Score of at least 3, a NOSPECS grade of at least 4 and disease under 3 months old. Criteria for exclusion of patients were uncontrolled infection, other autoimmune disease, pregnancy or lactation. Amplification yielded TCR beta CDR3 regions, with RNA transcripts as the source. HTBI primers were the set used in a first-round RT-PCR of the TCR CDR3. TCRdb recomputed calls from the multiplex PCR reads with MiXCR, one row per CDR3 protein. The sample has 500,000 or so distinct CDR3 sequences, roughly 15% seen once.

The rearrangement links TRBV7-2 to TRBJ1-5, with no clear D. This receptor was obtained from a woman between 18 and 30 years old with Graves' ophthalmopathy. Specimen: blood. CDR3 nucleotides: TGTGCCAGCAGCTCTCGAATTAATCAGCCCCAGCATTTT. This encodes CASSSRINQPQHF.